The T cell receptor beta chain under discussion was sequenced for a study of CD8 T cells in ankylosing spondylitis. TCRdb fed the 5' RACE reads into MiXCR, producing one record per CDR3 protein. Of hundreds of thousands of distinct CDR3 sequences listed, over 9.5% are singletons. With respect to this clonotype: The antigen is unknown.

Germline CDR1 is KGHSH and CDR2 is LQKENI. CDR3 length: 14 amino acids. Trimming removed 4 bases from V and 5 bases from J, with 14 bases in between. The study, taken as a whole, reports: Made up of eight highly homologous variants, a TCR beta motif appeared characteristic of ankylosing spondylitis blood.

The V and J genes are TRBV18 and TRBJ2-5; tentatively, D is TRBD1 (8 bases). This sequence was found in a male donor with ankylosing spondylitis. The sample taken for sequencing was blood, either unsorted or a sorted T cell fraction (not recorded which). DNA of the CDR3: TGTGCCAGCTCACACGGACAGGGAGGGGAGACCCAGTACTTC. This encodes CASSHGQGGETQYF.